This entry lists 6 T cell receptor beta chains sequenced from one sample in a study of T cell responses to AZD1222 COVID-19 vaccine. Repertoires were generated with immunoSEQ multiplex PCR, while TCRdb's copy carries only in-frame clones and drops some. Among 50,000 to 75,000 clones, approximately 80% were seen once, and the ten largest hold over 11%. The sample here was peripheral blood, taken on day 0 of AZD1222 vaccination. Every receptor here comes from an adult in good health.

This chain connects TRBV18 to TRBJ1-4; 7 bases line up with TRBD1. The V segment lost 3 bases and the J segment 3 bases; nucleotides outside the gene matches: 7. This CDR3 spans 16 amino acids. Germline CDR1 is KGHSH and CDR2 is LQKENI. The CDR3 sequence: CASSPGQLASNEKLFF. CDR3 sequence (DNA): TGTGCCAGCTCACCGGGACAGCTCGCTTCTAATGAAAAACTGTTTTTT.

This rearrangement joins TRBV28 to TRBJ1-5; 7 bases agree with TRBD1. J lost 7 bases, V lost 2 bases, and 5 bases had no gene match. CDR1 is MDHEN and CDR2 is SYDVKM in the germline V gene. CDR3 length: 14 residues. The CDR3 nucleotides read TGTGCCAGCAGTTTACCACAGGGGAGGCAGCCCCAGCATTTT. This encodes CASSLPQGRQPQHF.

The chain couples TRBV5-1 to TRBJ1-2; D uncertain. Germline loops: CDR1 SGHRS, CDR2 YFSETQ. Trimming stripped 0 bases from V and 8 bases from J, with 8 bases between. This CDR3 comprises 12 residues. The CDR3 coding sequence is TGCGCCAGCAGCTTGGACGGACGAGGCTACACCTTC. It encodes CASSLDGRGYTF.

This clone was counted only a few times. The DNA of the CDR3 is TGTGCCAGTTTCCCATATGCCTTCACTGAAGCTTTCTTT. This translates into CASFPYAFTEAFF. The V call is TRBV27, the J call TRBJ1-1; D uncertain. Germline V gene data show CDR1 as MNHEY and CDR2 as SMNVEV (reference sequence). The CDR3 loop spans 13 amino acids. The germline V and J ends were trimmed by 9 bases and 4 bases, with 15 bases remaining between them.

Only one count was recorded for this clone. The V call is TRBV3-1 (or the pseudogene TRBV3-2), the J call TRBJ1-2; 10 bases line up with TRBD1. Germline CDR1 LGHDT, CDR2 YNNKEL (reference sequence). The CDR3 sequence is 18 residues long. The V gene end was trimmed by 1 base and the J gene end by 3 bases; junction bases not matched to a gene: 11. CDR3 amino acids: CASSQVTWTGGLYYGYTF. The CDR3, as DNA: TGTGCCAGCAGCCAAGTAACCTGGACAGGGGGGCTTTACTATGGCTACACCTTC.

The chain is built from TRBV6-1 and TRBJ2-7, with 8 bases aligning to TRBD1. Germline V gene lookup returns CDR1 MNHNS and CDR2 SASEGT. Germline trimming cut 4 bases from V and 2 bases from J; bases unmatched to any gene: 10. The CDR3 extends over 16 amino acids. The chain's CDR3 is CASSAPRTGLAYEQYF. Here the CDR3 DNA reads TGTGCCAGCAGTGCGCCTAGGACAGGGCTGGCCTACGAGCAGTACTTC.